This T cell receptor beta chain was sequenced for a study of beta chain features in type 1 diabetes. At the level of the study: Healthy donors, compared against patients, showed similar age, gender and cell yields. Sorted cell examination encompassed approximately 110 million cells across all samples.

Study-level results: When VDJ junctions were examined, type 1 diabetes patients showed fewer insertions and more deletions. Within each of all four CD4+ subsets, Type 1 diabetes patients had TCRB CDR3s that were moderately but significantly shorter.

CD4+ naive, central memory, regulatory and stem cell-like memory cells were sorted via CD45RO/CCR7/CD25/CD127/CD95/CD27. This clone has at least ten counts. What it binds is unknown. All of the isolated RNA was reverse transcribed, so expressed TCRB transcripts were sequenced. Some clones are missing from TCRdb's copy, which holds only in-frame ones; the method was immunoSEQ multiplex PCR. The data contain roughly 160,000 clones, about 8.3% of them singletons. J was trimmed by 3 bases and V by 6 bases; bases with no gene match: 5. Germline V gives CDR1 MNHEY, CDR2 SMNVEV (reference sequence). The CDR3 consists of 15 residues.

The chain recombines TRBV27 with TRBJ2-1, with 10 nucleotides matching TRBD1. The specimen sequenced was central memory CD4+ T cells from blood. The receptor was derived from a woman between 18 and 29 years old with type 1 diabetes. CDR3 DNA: TGTGCCAGCAGGCCCGGGACAGGGGTCTACAATGAGCAGTTCTTC. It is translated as CASRPGTGVYNEQFF.